This T cell receptor beta chain derives from a study of T cells after yellow fever vaccination. One entry per CDR3 protein, called by TCRdb with MiXCR from the 5' RACE reads. The sample consists of around 70,000 distinct CDR3 sequences, more than 5.5% of them appearing once. There are 13 residues in the CDR3. V was trimmed by 2 bases and J by 7 bases, leaving 13 bases between them. Germline lookup yields CDR1 SQVTM and CDR2 ANQGSEA. This sample comprised CD8+ T cells sorted from PBMCs, obtained about 5 days after the first yellow fever vaccination. The chain uses TRBV29-1 and TRBJ2-3, with TRBD1 as a possible D gene (6 bases). The TCR sequence derives from a man younger than 30 who received the YFV17D yellow fever vaccine. CDR3 in DNA: TGCAGCGTTGAAAACAGGGAAAGTAATACGCAGTATTTT. Its translation is CSVENRESNTQYF.